The 30 T cell receptor beta chains below were found in one sample sequenced in a study of sequential checkpoint blockade in melanoma. This sample's treatment: randomized to nivolumab then ipilimumab (arm A) or the reverse (arm B). Using immunoSEQ multiplex PCR, the repertoire was profiled, and TCRdb retains in-frame clones only, with some absent. The sample has fewer than 20,000 clones; about 50% are singletons. The sample consisted of CD8+ T cells sorted from blood (inferred from file names), taken from a patient given nivolumab and ipilimumab in sequence. These receptors originate from a human donor with melanoma.

The rearrangement joins TRBV5-1 to TRBJ2-7; 8 positions match TRBD1. The junction had 10 bases not matched to a gene; V was cut back by 0 bases and J by 2 bases. This CDR3 is built from 17 residues. Germline V CDR1 and CDR2: SGHRS, YFSETQ. DNA for the CDR3: TGCGCCAGCAGCTTGGTACCAGGGGGCAGAGAAGCCTACGAGCAGTACTTC. Its translation: CASSLVPGGREAYEQYF.

V and J are TRBV5-6 and TRBJ2-7; 14 positions match TRBD2. V lost 4 bases to trimming and J lost 3 bases; unmatched junction nucleotides: 12. The CDR3 loop spans 18 amino acids. Germline loops: CDR1 SGHDT, CDR2 YYEEEE. The CDR3 DNA follows: TGTGCCAGCAGCATGGGACTAGCGGGAGTGAAAAAAAACTACGAGCAGTACTTC. Its translation is CASSMGLAGVKKNYEQYF.

The chain combines TRBV7-7 with TRBJ2-7, with TRBD1 as a possible D gene (5 bases). Germline assignment: CDR1 SSHAT and CDR2 FNYEAQ (reference sequence). Trimming stripped 5 bases from V and 3 bases from J, with 14 bases between. The CDR3 has 14 amino acids. In DNA, the CDR3 is TGTGCCAGCAGCCCAATTGATCAGGGCTACGAGCAGTACTTC. Translating gives CASSPIDQGYEQYF.

This clone was observed a few times. The J gene is TRBJ2-7, the V gene TRBV7-9; D uncertain. Trimming took off 6 bases at V and 1 base at J, with 16 bases between the two ends. The CDR3 spans 15 residues. The germline V gene has CDR1 SEHNR and CDR2 FQNEAQ (reference sequence). The CDR3 region is CASSEYRPGSYEQYF. The DNA of the CDR3 is TGTGCCAGCAGTGAATATCGCCCAGGATCCTACGAGCAGTACTTC. Complete variable domain (other parts from reference TRBV7-9 and TRBJ2-7): DTGVSQNPRHKITKRGQNVTFRCDPISEHNRLYWYRQTLGQGPEFLTYFQNEAQLEKSRLLSDRFSAERPKGSFSTLEIQRTEQGDSAMYLCASSEYRPGSYEQYFGPGTRLTVT.

This clone was counted between two and nine times. CDR3 coding DNA: TGTGCCAGCAGCCCCACCCCGGGAGACTACGAGCAGTACTTC. It specifies CASSPTPGDYEQYF. This rearrangement joins TRBV9 to TRBJ2-7; D is perhaps TRBD2 (6 bases). Germline V lookup: CDR1 SGDLS, CDR2 YYNGEE. The CDR3 sequence is 14 residues long. The V end lost 4 bases, the J end lost 3 bases, and 14 bases lay between the germline ends.

The rearrangement uses TRBV15 and TRBJ2-5; the match to TRBD2 covers 8 bases. The germline V gene encodes CDR1 LNHNV and CDR2 YYDKDF (reference sequence). This CDR3 has 17 amino acids. Trimming cost V 3 bases and J 5 bases; bases outside gene matches: 14. The CDR3 region is CATSSGYRTSYDETQYF. The CDR3 DNA is TGTGCCACCAGCAGCGGATACCGGACTAGCTATGACGAGACCCAGTACTTC. Variable domain in full (rest from reference TRBV15 and TRBJ2-5): DAMVIQNPRYQVTQFGKPVTLSCSQTLNHNVMYWYQQKSSQAPKLLFHYYDKDFNNEADTPDNFQSRRPNTSFCFLDIRSPGLGDTAMYLCATSSGYRTSYDETQYFGPGTRLLVL.

This clone came up a few times. This chain links TRBV10-3 with TRBJ1-2; D call uncertain. The V end was cut by 8 bases, the J end by 8 bases, with 9 bases between. Germline V gene lookup returns CDR1 ENHRY and CDR2 SYGVKD. The CDR3 is 10 residues long. CDR3 in amino acids: CAIWASGYTF. In DNA form, the CDR3 reads TGTGCCATCTGGGCGTCCGGCTACACCTTC.

The rearrangement links TRBV5-4 to TRBJ2-2; 8 bases fit TRBD2. Unmatched junction bases numbered 4, after V lost 1 base and J lost 2 bases. This CDR3 has 16 residues. CDR1 is SGHNT, CDR2 YYREEE, per germline (reference sequence). CDR3 sequence: CASSLITSGNTGELFF. For the CDR3, the DNA is TGTGCCAGCAGCTTGATAACTAGCGGCAACACCGGGGAGCTGTTTTTT. Supplemented by reference TRBV5-4 and TRBJ2-2, the full variable domain reads ETGVTQSPTHLIKTRGQQVTLRCSSQSGHNTVSWYQQALGQGPQFIFQYYREEENGRGNFPPRFSGLQFPNYSSELNVNALELDDSALYLCASSLITSGNTGELFFGEGSRLTVL.

The gene calls are TRBV4-2 and TRBJ2-3, with D unclear. The length of the CDR3 is 17 residues. CDR1 is LGHNA, CDR2 YNFKEQ, per germline. Trimming left V 1 base short and J 0 bases short, with 14 bases between. CDR3: CASSQGEGAPSTDTQYF. DNA of the CDR3: TGTGCCAGCAGCCAAGGAGAAGGAGCGCCTAGCACAGATACGCAGTATTTT.

The V call is TRBV4-1, the J call TRBJ1-5; D not certain. CDR1 and CDR2 from the germline V gene are MGHRA and YSYEKL. The CDR3 runs 15 residues. Deletions cut 1 base from V and 1 base from J, with 8 bases between. The CDR3 DNA reads TGCGCCAGCAGCCAAGGACAACAAAGCAATCAGCCCCAGCATTTT. Protein sequence: CASSQGQQSNQPQHF.

Here the CDR3 reads CASSHPKLAGDNYEQYF. In DNA form, the CDR3 reads TGTGCCAGCAGCCATCCGAAACTAGCGGGGGACAACTACGAGCAGTACTTC. The chain joins TRBV4-2 to TRBJ2-7; 11 bases map to TRBD2. The J segment lost 3 bases and the V segment lost 3 bases, leaving 10 bases of the junction unmatched. CDR3 length: 17 amino acids. CDR1 LGHNA and CDR2 YNFKEQ come from the germline V gene.

V usage is TRBV6-4 and J usage is TRBJ2-1, with 11 bases lining up with TRBD2. Per the germline V gene, CDR1 is MRHNA and CDR2 is SNTAGT. J lost 6 bases, V lost 3 bases, and 7 bases had no gene match. The CDR3 runs 16 residues. The CDR3 is CASSEGGTSGFNEQFF. In nucleotides, the CDR3 is TGTGCCAGCAGTGAGGGAGGGACTAGCGGATTCAATGAGCAGTTCTTC.

V and J are TRBV10-1 and TRBJ2-7, with D possibly matching TRBD2 (5 bases). The V end lost 2 bases, the J end lost 7 bases, and 12 bases lay between the germline ends. This CDR3 comprises 13 residues. Germline CDR1 is WNHNN and CDR2 is SYGVQD (reference sequence). The DNA for the CDR3 is TGCGCCAGCAGTGAGGGAATTTCGGGGGAGCAGTACTTC. It specifies CASSEGISGEQYF.

This clone was counted only a few times. The chain recombines TRBV6-5 with TRBJ1-1, with a weak D call TRBD1 (6 bases). CDR1 is MNHEY, CDR2 SVGAGI, per germline. This CDR3 is 14 amino acids long. V lost 8 bases to trimming and J lost 5 bases, with 18 bases between them. CDR3 DNA sequence: TGTGCCAGCTCACTAAGTCTCGGACAGACTGAAGCTTTCTTT. This codes for CASSLSLGQTEAFF.

The J gene is TRBJ2-7, the V gene TRBV5-5; 16 nucleotides agree with TRBD2. Trimming cost V 2 bases and J 6 bases; bases outside gene matches: 11. This CDR3 region has 18 residues. CDR1 SGHKS and CDR2 YYEKEE come from the germline V gene (reference sequence). CDR3 loop: CASSLEGTSGRAFIEQYF. CDR3 bases: TGTGCCAGCAGCTTAGAAGGGACTAGCGGGAGGGCCTTCATCGAGCAGTACTTC.

The chain has TRBV5-6 and TRBJ1-2, with D possibly being TRBD1 (5 bases). V lost 4 bases, J lost 5 bases, and 18 bases lay in between. Germline-derived CDR1 and CDR2 are SGHDT and YYEEEE. The CDR3 loop spans 15 amino acids. The CDR3 protein is CASSPREGRWYGYTF. The CDR3, as DNA: TGTGCCAGCAGCCCCCGGGAGGGGCGGTGGTATGGCTACACCTTC.

Only a few counts were recorded for this clone. The genes are TRBV5-1 and TRBJ2-1, with 10 bases aligning to TRBD2. The CDR3 has 16 residues. Trimming removed 2 bases from V and 6 bases from J; junction bases left unmatched: 8. Germline V gives CDR1 SGHRS, CDR2 YFSETQ. CDR3 amino acids: CASSLYVASGSNEQFF. The CDR3 region has the DNA TGCGCCAGCAGCTTATATGTGGCTAGCGGGAGCAATGAGCAGTTCTTC.

This clone was counted between two and nine times. The chain combines TRBV7-9 with TRBJ1-4; D uncertain. V lost 5 bases and J 5 bases, leaving 21 bases between the germline ends. CDR1 is SEHNR, CDR2 FQNEAQ, per germline (reference sequence). The CDR3 consists of 17 residues. CDR3 nucleotide sequence: TGTGCCAGCAGCCCGCACCTCGGGGTTGGTGGGAATGAAAAACTGTTTTTT. Translation: CASSPHLGVGGNEKLFF.

This clone rates as medium-sized (0.01 to 0.1%). This chain links TRBV21-1 with TRBJ1-1; the D call TRBD1 from the table was never checked on the DNA. TRBV21-1 is classified as a pseudogene. This CDR3 region has 15 residues. The CDR3 DNA sequence: TGTGCCAGCAGCACCAGACAGGGGGTGAACACTGAAGCTTTCTTT. This codes for CASSTRQGVNTEAFF.

This sequence joins TRBV11-2 and TRBJ1-4, with a weak D call TRBD1 (5 bases). This CDR3 has 17 residues. Germline V gene lookup returns CDR1 SGHAT and CDR2 FQNNGV. The germline V and J ends were trimmed by 5 bases and 0 bases, with 16 bases remaining between them. CDR3 bases: TGTGCCAGCAGCCTCCCGGGCAGGGATTCAACTAATGAAAAACTGTTTTTT. It translates to CASSLPGRDSTNEKLFF.

This clone was detected only a few times. V gene TRBV6-5 combines with J gene TRBJ2-3; tentatively, D is TRBD2 (6 bases). The V gene's germline CDR1 is MNHEY and CDR2 SVGAGI. The V end lost 2 bases, the J end lost 1 base, and 13 bases lay between the germline ends. CDR3 length: 16 amino acids. This chain's CDR3 is CASSYQAGPRTDTQYF. The CDR3 DNA sequence: TGTGCCAGCAGTTACCAGGCGGGACCTCGCACAGATACGCAGTATTTT.

This clone was seen only a few times. The chain combines TRBV5-5 with TRBJ2-3; 10 nucleotides align to TRBD2. CDR1 is SGHKS and CDR2 is YYEKEE in the germline V gene (reference sequence). The V segment lost 5 bases and the J segment 0 bases; nucleotides outside the gene matches: 12. CDR3 length: 18 amino acids. The CDR3: CASSPSLGLALSTDTQYF. CDR3 in DNA: TGTGCCAGCAGTCCATCTCTGGGACTAGCGTTAAGCACAGATACGCAGTATTTT.

The gene calls are TRBV7-9 and TRBJ2-7, with D maybe TRBD2 (5 bases). V was shortened by 4 bases and J by 4 bases, with 11 bases between the two germline ends. This CDR3 is built from 13 residues. Germline CDR1 is SEHNR and CDR2 is FQNEAQ (reference sequence). The CDR3 nucleotides are TGTGCCAGCAGCTCGGGGTTCCCTTACGAGCAGTACTTC. Its translation is CASSSGFPYEQYF.

The chain recombines TRBV5-1 with TRBJ2-7; TRBD1 agrees at 8 bases. Germline V gives CDR1 SGHRS, CDR2 YFSETQ. The CDR3 runs to 18 residues. V shed 0 bases, J shed 0 bases, and the junction held 11 bases outside the gene matches. The CDR3 region has the DNA TGCGCCAGCAGCTTGGGGCCAAAAACAGGGGGGAGCTCCTACGAGCAGTACTTC. Amino acid sequence: CASSLGPKTGGSSYEQYF.

The V gene is TRBV25-1, the J gene TRBJ2-1; TRBD1 agrees at 8 bases. The CDR3 loop spans 17 amino acids. Germline CDR1 is MGHDK and CDR2 is SYGVNS. V dropped 1 base and J dropped 4; count of bases not matched to a gene: 9. In DNA, the CDR3 is TGTGCCAGCAGTGAATCGCCGGGACAGGTACCTTACAATGAGCAGTTCTTC. It translates to CASSESPGQVPYNEQFF.

V is TRBV7-9 and J is TRBJ1-1, with D unclear. From germline, CDR1 is SEHNR and CDR2 FQNEAQ (reference sequence). CDR3 size: 12 residues. Deletions cut 4 bases from V and 7 bases from J, with 10 bases between. This chain's CDR3 is CASSSGLFEAFF. CDR3 nucleotides: TGTGCCAGCAGCTCCGGGTTATTTGAAGCTTTCTTT.

The chain joins TRBV6-4 to TRBJ1-5, with D maybe TRBD1 (6 bases). V shed 8 bases and J shed 1 base, with 24 bases lying between them. The CDR3 has 18 amino acids. Looked up from germline, CDR1 is MRHNA and CDR2 is SNTAGT. The CDR3 DNA reads as TGTGCCAGCTCACCGAGACTCAGGGGTCAAGAGAGCAATCAGCCCCAGCATTTT. It translates to CASSPRLRGQESNQPQHF.

V is TRBV4-1 and J is TRBJ1-1, with a possible D match to TRBD1 (6 bases). This CDR3 comprises 17 residues. CDR1 is MGHRA and CDR2 is YSYEKL in the germline V gene. The V end was cut by 0 bases, the J end by 1 base, with 15 bases between. Written as DNA, the CDR3 is TGCGCCAGCAGCCAAGATCCCGGGATGGGGGCGAACACTGAAGCTTTCTTT. It codes for CASSQDPGMGANTEAFF.

CDR3 DNA sequence: TGCAGCGTTGAAGAGCGCTCCTACGAGCAGTACTTC. This encodes CSVEERSYEQYF. The rearrangement links TRBV29-1 to TRBJ2-7; D gene uncertain. The V end was cut by 0 bases, the J end by 0 bases, with 3 bases between. Germline CDR1 is SQVTM and CDR2 is ANQGSEA. The CDR3 totals 12 residues.

The chain combines TRBV5-6 with TRBJ2-1; 14 nucleotides align to TRBD2. This CDR3 contains 18 residues. Per the germline V gene, CDR1 is SGHDT and CDR2 is YYEEEE. V was pared by 4 bases and J by 3 bases, with 9 bases of the junction left unmatched. The CDR3 nucleotides are TGTGCCAGCAGCAAGGGACTAGCGGGAGTTAAAAACTACAATGAGCAGTTCTTC. This codes for CASSKGLAGVKNYNEQFF. The entire variable domain, with the rest obtained from reference TRBV5-6 and TRBJ2-1, is as follows: DAGVTQSPTHLIKTRGQQVTLRCSPKSGHDTVSWYQQALGQGPQFIFQYYEEEERQRGNFPDRFSGHQFPNYSSELNVNALLLGDSALYLCASSKGLAGVKNYNEQFFGPGTRLTVL.